A single sample is the source of the 18 T cell receptor beta chains below, sequenced in a study of blood T cells in healthy people across ages. Through a sample-barcoded 5' primer and a J-beta primer mix, a second PCR was run for 7 to 11 cycles. A single record per CDR3 protein comes from TCRdb applying MiXCR to the 5' RACE reads. The data show around 780,000 distinct CDR3 sequences, more than 50% seen once. Sequencing was performed on blood. The receptor source for this set is a man in his forties or fifties in good health.

This clonotype was detected only once. This chain links TRBV9 with TRBJ2-3; no definite D call. The length of the CDR3 is 15 residues. Trimming shortened V by 0 bases and J by 2 bases, and 10 bases separated the two germline ends. Germline loops: CDR1 SGDLS, CDR2 YYNGEE. CDR3: CASSVGVLPTDTQYF. The CDR3 DNA is TGTGCCAGCAGCGTAGGCGTACTGCCCACAGATACGCAGTATTTT.

As to this clonotype: The junction departs from germline at one end; a sequencing error may be responsible. The chain combines TRBV11-3 with TRBJ2-4; 9 bases line up with TRBD2. Germline CDR1 SGHNT, CDR2 YENEEA. This CDR3 contains 13 residues. The chain's CDR3 is CASSLAGAYEQCF. The CDR3 bases are TGTGCCAGCAGTTTAGCGGGAGCCTACGAGCAGTGCTTC.

The CDR3 DNA reads TGTGCCAGCAGTGACCAGGACTCTTACGGCTACACCTTC. Protein sequence: CASSDQDSYGYTF. The V and J genes are TRBV25-1 and TRBJ1-2, with D unclear. This CDR3 is built from 13 residues. The V end lost 3 bases, the J end lost 8 bases, and 13 bases lay between the germline ends. Germline V lookup: CDR1 MGHDK, CDR2 SYGVNS.

A remark on this clonotype: At one boundary the junction diverges from the germline segment, which might be a read error. The rearrangement uses TRBV5-1 and TRBJ2-1; tentative D call: TRBD2 (7 bases). The CDR3 spans 20 residues. CDR1 and CDR2 (germline): SGHRS, YFSETQ. DNA of the CDR3: TGCGCCAGCAGCTTGAGAGGTCCCGACGGGGGGCCCCCCGACTACAATGGGCAGTTCTTC. Its protein product is CASSLRGPDGGPPDYNGQFF.

The V and J genes are TRBV6-5 and TRBJ2-2; TRBD2 matches at 8 bases. CDR3 length: 16 residues. The V gene end was trimmed by 6 bases and the J gene end by 4 bases; junction bases not matched to a gene: 10. Germline CDR1 MNHEY, CDR2 SVGAGI. Here the CDR3 reads CASSAGTSRPTGELFF. The CDR3 DNA is TGTGCCAGCAGCGCCGGGACTAGTCGACCCACCGGGGAGCTGTTTTTT.

The V gene is TRBV24-1, the J gene TRBJ1-4; no firm D call. Germline loops: CDR1 KGHDR, CDR2 SFDVKD. The length of the CDR3 is 13 residues. Trimming took off 4 bases at V and 8 bases at J, with 10 bases between the two ends. The CDR3 coding sequence is TGTGCCACCAGTGAGGGTCAGTGGGAAAAACTGTTTTTT. It is translated as CATSEGQWEKLFF.

The J gene is TRBJ2-2, the V gene TRBV6-2 or TRBV6-3; no reliable D call. CDR1 and CDR2 (germline): MNHEY, SVGEGT. This CDR3 is built from 18 residues. Trimming took 2 bases from V and 1 from J, leaving 17 bases between them. In DNA form, the CDR3 reads TGTGCCAGCAGTTACGATCAAAAAGGACGGCGGAACACCGGGGAGCTGTTTTTT. Protein sequence: CASSYDQKGRRNTGELFF.

The table lists this clonotype with a few counts. The chain couples TRBV2 to TRBJ1-5; no clear D. The V gene lost 7 bases and the J gene lost 0 bases, with 13 bases spanning the gap. The CDR3 is 15 amino acids. Germline V CDR1 and CDR2: SNHLY, FYNNEI. DNA for the CDR3: TGTGCCAGCAATAGACGGACGGATAGCAATCAGCCCCAGCATTTT. Translation: CASNRRTDSNQPQHF.

The rearrangement joins TRBV20-1 to TRBJ2-2; 11 positions match TRBD1. There are 16 residues in the CDR3. Germline values: CDR1 DFQATT, CDR2 SNEGSKA (reference sequence). The V gene end was trimmed by 5 bases and the J gene end by 6 bases; junction bases not matched to a gene: 11. CDR3 protein: CSASLLGTGGPGELFF. CDR3 in DNA: TGCAGTGCTTCCCTCCTCGGGACAGGGGGACCCGGGGAGCTGTTTTTT.

The chain combines TRBV5-1 with TRBJ2-7, with a tentative D call TRBD2 (6 bases). This CDR3 region has 17 residues. Germline CDR1 is SGHRS and CDR2 is YFSETQ. V was clipped by 1 base and J by 3 bases, with 20 bases between them. The CDR3 loop is CASSLSTGGASHYEQYF. In DNA form, the CDR3 reads TGCGCCAGCAGCTTGAGCACCGGAGGGGCTTCGCACTACGAGCAGTACTTC.

This clonotype was detected only a few times. CDR3 coding DNA: TGTGCCAGCAGTTTATTAGGACTAGCGGGGTCAGATGAGCAGTTCTTC. It translates to CASSLLGLAGSDEQFF. The V gene is TRBV28, the J gene TRBJ2-1; TRBD2 agrees at 12 bases. Germline V gene data show CDR1 as MDHEN and CDR2 as SYDVKM. The CDR3 loop spans 16 amino acids. V shed 1 base and J 8 bases; nucleotides not matched to a gene: 6.

The rearrangement links TRBV27 to TRBJ2-5, with 8 bases aligning to TRBD1. The DNA end is a closer match to TRBJ2-7, so the J assignment may be wrong. The CDR3 extends over 14 amino acids. The germline CDR1 and CDR2 sequences are MNHEY and SMNVEV (reference sequence). CDR3 loop: CASSLRTGSYEQYF. DNA of the CDR3: TGTGCCAGCAGTTTGCGGACAGGGAGCTACGAGCAGTACTTC.

A remark on this clonotype: One end of the junction varies from germline; a read error may be responsible. The CDR3 sequence: CASIQKGQRTDTQYF. The CDR3 DNA follows: TGTGCCAGCATCCAAAAGGGCCAGAGGACAGATACGCAGTATTTT. V usage is TRBV14 and J usage is TRBJ2-3; no clear D gene. Germline CDR1 reads SGHDN; CDR2 reads FVKESK. This CDR3 spans 15 amino acids.

This rearrangement joins TRBV7-8 to TRBJ2-4; 11 nucleotides agree with TRBD2. The end of the DNA is better explained by TRBJ2-7, so the J call may be wrong. Per the germline V gene, CDR1 is SGHVS and CDR2 is FQNEAQ. The CDR3 is 16 residues long. The CDR3 DNA reads as TGTGCCAGCAGCTTTAGTTTAGCGGGGGGGGATGACGAGCAGTACTTC. This encodes CASSFSLAGGDDEQYF.

The chain has TRBV20-1 and TRBJ2-1; D is unclear. Germline lookup yields CDR1 DFQATT and CDR2 SNEGSKA (reference sequence). Trimming removed 4 bases at V and 4 bases at J, with 26 bases between. CDR3 length: 18 amino acids. The CDR3 DNA is TGCAGTGCTACCCGTGGGGAAGGCTTGGCCAAATTTTACAATGAGCAGTTCTTC. Residues: CSATRGEGLAKFYNEQFF.

The rearrangement uses TRBV24-1 and TRBJ2-5; D unresolved. Germline V gene data show CDR1 as KGHDR and CDR2 as SFDVKD. Trimming cost V 1 base and J 3 bases, with 14 bases left between them. The CDR3 spans 16 residues. The CDR3 region is CATSDFSRAFEETQYF. The DNA for the CDR3 is TGTGCCACCAGTGATTTTTCTCGAGCTTTTGAAGAGACCCAGTACTTC.

This sequence joins TRBV5-1 and TRBJ2-2; unclear D gene. Germline V gives CDR1 SGHRS, CDR2 YFSETQ. The CDR3 has 14 residues. The V and J ends lost 2 bases and 1 base respectively, with 6 bases between them. The CDR3 nucleotides are TGCGCCAGCAGCTTACCGGAGAACACCGGGGAGCTGTTTTTT. Translating it yields CASSLPENTGELFF.

This clonotype was detected only once. The rearrangement uses TRBV10-3 and TRBJ1-1; D may be TRBD1 (6 bases). Germline loops: CDR1 ENHRY, CDR2 SYGVKD. The CDR3 length is 15 residues. V dropped 4 bases and J dropped 2 bases, with 14 bases sitting between them. The DNA of the CDR3 is TGTGCCATCAGTGTGAGGCTTGGGGGCAACACTGAAGCTTTCTTT. This codes for CAISVRLGGNTEAFF.